The 13 T cell receptor beta chains below were found in one sample sequenced in a study of T cells after posttransplantation cyclophosphamide. TCRdb's copy holds only in-frame clones and misses some; the assay was immunoSEQ multiplex PCR. The repertoire holds roughly 21,000 clones, roughly nine tenths seen once, with roughly 2% in the top ten. Control samples came 1 year after myeloablative marrow transplants with methotrexate plus calcineurin inhibitor. Sequencing used PBMCs, obtained roughly 350 days after allogeneic stem cell transplant with calcineurin inhibitor and methotrexate. Every receptor here comes from a female patient in her 30s who received an allogeneic stem cell transplant from an unrelated donor, was CMV-positive, and had acute and chronic GVHD. Some T cells may be provided by the graft donor.

The chain has TRBV27 and TRBJ2-2; D perhaps matches TRBD1 (6 bases). Germline V gene lookup returns CDR1 MNHEY and CDR2 SMNVEV (reference sequence). Trimming shortened V by 2 bases and J by 6 bases, and 13 bases separated the two germline ends. The CDR3 has 15 amino acids. CDR3: CASSLTGPRAGELFF. CDR3 DNA sequence: TGTGCCAGCAGTTTAACAGGGCCAAGGGCCGGGGAGCTGTTTTTT.

This clone has just one count. V usage is TRBV7-9 and J usage is TRBJ2-1; TRBD2 might be the D (5 bases). V lost 0 bases to trimming and J lost 0 bases, with 9 bases between them. In germline, CDR1 is SEHNR, CDR2 FQNEAQ (reference sequence). The CDR3 has 16 residues. CDR3 bases: TGTGCCAGCAGCTTAGCGAGGGCTAGCTCCTACAATGAGCAGTTCTTC. Encoded protein: CASSLARASSYNEQFF.

The gene calls are TRBV19 and TRBJ2-3; TRBD2 matches 12 bases. After removal of 10 bases from V and 3 bases from J, the junction contained 5 bases not matched to a gene. Germline CDR1 and CDR2: LNHDA and SQIVND (reference sequence). The CDR3 has 14 amino acids. Here the CDR3 reads CAISTSGSTDTQYF. The CDR3 nucleotides are TGTGCCATCTCGACTAGCGGGAGTACAGATACGCAGTATTTT.

The rearrangement joins TRBV6-1 to TRBJ2-7, with D unclear. Trimming took 1 base from V and 4 from J, leaving 14 bases between them. Per germline, CDR1 MNHNS and CDR2 SASEGT. The CDR3 contains 15 residues. CDR3 amino acids: CASSEDGRIRYEQYF. For the CDR3, the DNA is TGTGCCAGCAGTGAAGACGGCAGGATCCGATACGAGCAGTACTTC.

The chain recombines TRBV30 with TRBJ1-4; D ambiguous. The CDR3 spans 12 residues. Germline V gives CDR1 GTSNPN, CDR2 SVGIG (reference sequence). V lost 3 bases and J 7 bases, leaving 9 bases between the germline ends. In nucleotides, the CDR3 is TGTGCCTGGAGGACTGTTGGTGAAAAACTGTTTTTT. This sequence encodes CAWRTVGEKLFF.

The gene calls are TRBV27 and TRBJ2-3; no clear D. The CDR3 is 16 amino acids. CDR1 is MNHEY and CDR2 is SMNVEV in the germline V gene (reference sequence). V was trimmed by 6 bases and J by 0 bases, leaving 16 bases between them. Written as DNA, the CDR3 is TGTGCCAGCAGCCGATTCCCGCAGGCTAGCACAGATACGCAGTATTTT. This sequence encodes CASSRFPQASTDTQYF.

This rearrangement joins TRBV7-3 to TRBJ1-2; 7 nucleotides line up with TRBD1. V lost 5 bases and J lost 7; bases outside the gene matches: 7. The CDR3 has 13 residues. Per germline, CDR1 SGHTA and CDR2 FQGTGA. CDR3 protein: CASSPDRARGYTF. The CDR3 DNA sequence: TGTGCCAGCAGCCCTGACAGGGCCCGTGGCTACACCTTC.

The V gene is TRBV18, the J gene TRBJ1-1; D is uncertain. V was trimmed by 2 bases and J by 5 bases, leaving 6 bases between them. Germline lookup yields CDR1 KGHSH and CDR2 LQKENI. CDR3 length: 12 residues. CDR3 amino acids: CASSPIRTEAFF. CDR3 coding DNA: TGTGCCAGCTCACCAATTAGAACTGAAGCTTTCTTT.

This clone was seen only once. The rearrangement joins TRBV7-9 to TRBJ1-1; D is ambiguous. CDR3 length equals 15 residues. Germline CDR1 reads SEHNR; CDR2 reads FQNEAQ (reference sequence). V was cut by 1 base and J by 2 bases, with 11 bases left in between. CDR3 DNA sequence: TGTGCCAGCAGCTTAGGACGGGAGATAAACACTGAAGCTTTCTTT. Translating it yields CASSLGREINTEAFF.

The V call is TRBV14, the J call TRBJ2-3, with D possibly TRBD1 on 5 matching bases. Germline assignment: CDR1 SGHDN and CDR2 FVKESK. The CDR3 loop spans 15 amino acids. The V end was cut by 4 bases, the J end by 2 bases, with 13 bases between. The DNA for the CDR3 is TGTGCCAGCAGCCTCAGGGTTCCTTACACAGATACGCAGTATTTT. Amino acids: CASSLRVPYTDTQYF.

The chain combines TRBV12-5 with TRBJ2-3, with TRBD2 matching over 7 bases. The CDR3 length is 13 residues. Germline trimming cut 4 bases from V and 4 bases from J; bases unmatched to any gene: 2. Germline CDR1 LGHNT, CDR2 FRNRAP. The CDR3 loop is CASGSTSADTQYF. DNA of the CDR3: TGTGCTAGTGGTTCAACTAGCGCAGATACGCAGTATTTT.

V and J are TRBV10-3 and TRBJ2-6; TRBD1 aligns across 9 bases. Looked up from germline, CDR1 is ENHRY and CDR2 is SYGVKD. The ends lost 1 base at V and 2 bases at J; junction bases unmatched: 3. The CDR3 runs 17 residues. For the CDR3, the DNA is TGTGCCATCAGTGAGTGGGACAGGGTTGCTGGGGCCAACGTCCTGACTTTC. It encodes CAISEWDRVAGANVLTF.

This chain connects TRBV15 to TRBJ1-1, with D possibly TRBD1 on 6 matching bases. In germline, CDR1 is LNHNV, CDR2 YYDKDF (reference sequence). The CDR3 runs 16 residues. Trimming removed 0 bases from V and 2 bases from J, with 13 bases in between. CDR3 sequence reads: CATSREGGEGNTEAFF. The CDR3 DNA reads as TGTGCCACCAGCAGAGAAGGGGGAGAAGGAAACACTGAAGCTTTCTTT.